What follows are 26 T cell receptor beta chains derived from one specimen sequenced in a study of graft-versus-host responses after intestinal transplantation. Sequencing used immunoSEQ multiplex PCR; TCRdb keeps in-frame clones, though not all of them. The sample yields tens of thousands of clones, over 85% seen once. The sample here was PBMCs, taken 750 to 800 days after a first intestinal transplant, on the day of a second. These receptor sequences come from a human patient who received an intestinal transplant, so some T cells may come from the graft donor.

This sequence joins TRBV2 and TRBJ2-5; no definite D call. The V end was cut by 4 bases, the J end by 3 bases, with 12 bases between. Germline loops: CDR1 SNHLY, CDR2 FYNNEI. This CDR3 spans 14 amino acids. For the CDR3, the DNA is TGTGCCAGCAGTGCCCGTGTGGGCAAAGAGACCCAGTACTTC. It translates to CASSARVGKETQYF.

The V call is TRBV21-1, the J call TRBJ2-1; TRBD2 was called by the table and not checked on the DNA. TRBV21-1 is recorded as a pseudogene. This CDR3 is 19 amino acids long. CDR3 amino acids: CASSKALGTAGTPYNEQFF. The CDR3 DNA reads TGTGCCAGCAGCAAAGCGCTGGGGACGGCGGGGACCCCCTACAATGAGCAGTTCTTC.

This chain uses TRBV6-5 with TRBJ1-2; D is undetermined. Trimming stripped 6 bases from V and 4 bases from J, with 12 bases between. Germline CDR1 is MNHEY and CDR2 is SVGAGI. The CDR3 length is 13 residues. The CDR3 loop is CASRVGLLYGYTF. CDR3 DNA sequence: TGTGCCAGCAGAGTCGGACTGCTCTATGGCTACACCTTC.

With respect to this clone: Compared with germline, one end of the junction differs, possibly owing to a read error. The rearrangement joins TRBV4-1 to TRBJ2-5; D unresolved. Germline assignment: CDR1 MGHRA and CDR2 YSYEKL. CDR3 length: 14 amino acids. In DNA form, the CDR3 reads TGTGCCAGCAGCCAAGATCGATTTGCGGAGACCCAGTACTTC. Translating it yields CASSQDRFAETQYF.

The sample holds one count of this clone. The chain uses TRBV6-6 and TRBJ2-7, with 7 bases identical to TRBD2. CDR1 and CDR2 from the germline V gene are MNHNY and SVGAGI (reference sequence). The CDR3 runs 12 residues. V was clipped by 6 bases and J by 6 bases; unmatched bases: 5. DNA for the CDR3: TGTGCCAGCAGCCGGGGGGTCGGCGAGCAGTACTTC. It encodes CASSRGVGEQYF.

This chain links TRBV7-3 with TRBJ2-1; 12 bases match TRBD2. The CDR3 has 13 residues. The ends lost 7 bases at V and 8 bases at J; junction bases unmatched: 3. Germline CDR1 SGHTA, CDR2 FQGTGA. The CDR3 region is CASKTSGRDEQFF. CDR3 in DNA: TGTGCCAGCAAGACTAGCGGGAGAGATGAGCAGTTCTTC.

This rearrangement joins TRBV11-2 to TRBJ2-7, with D perhaps matching TRBD1 or TRBD2 (7 bases each). Germline V lookup: CDR1 SGHAT, CDR2 FQNNGV. Trimming left V 1 base short and J 7 bases short, with 17 bases between. This CDR3 comprises 15 residues. DNA for the CDR3: TGTGCCAGCAGCTTAGCAGGGGGGGCTAAATGGGAGCAGTACTTC. Protein sequence: CASSLAGGAKWEQYF.

The count of this clone is one. V and J are TRBV30 and TRBJ2-3, with 7 bases matching TRBD2. Germline V lookup: CDR1 GTSNPN, CDR2 SVGIG (reference sequence). The CDR3 covers 19 residues. V gave up 0 bases and J gave up 0 bases; unmatched junction bases: 15. CDR3 residues: CAWSVDDGGGLISTDTQYF. The CDR3, as DNA: TGTGCCTGGAGTGTAGACGACGGGGGAGGGCTGATTAGCACAGATACGCAGTATTTT.

Only one count was recorded for this clone. The V call is TRBV5-1, the J call TRBJ2-1, with 15 positions matching TRBD2. Trimming took 4 bases from V and 5 from J; bases not matched to a gene: 7. This CDR3 region has 17 residues. Germline V gene data show CDR1 as SGHRS and CDR2 as YFSETQ. DNA for the CDR3: TGCGCCAGCAGCCGGACTAGCGGGAGGGCCCTCAACAATGAGCAGTTCTTC. This sequence encodes CASSRTSGRALNNEQFF.

This clone showed up just once. The chain combines TRBV10-3 with TRBJ2-1; 12 bases line up with TRBD2. The J segment lost 5 bases and the V segment lost 2 bases, leaving 10 bases of the junction unmatched. Per the germline V gene, CDR1 is ENHRY and CDR2 is SYGVKD. CDR3 size: 18 residues. Here the CDR3 reads CAISEARGLAGGNNEQFF. Here the CDR3 DNA reads TGTGCCATCAGTGAGGCCCGGGGGCTAGCGGGAGGGAACAATGAGCAGTTCTTC.

This clone was detected a few times. This sequence joins TRBV5-1 and TRBJ2-6, with D tentatively TRBD1 or TRBD2 (6 bases each). Per germline, CDR1 SGHRS and CDR2 YFSETQ. This CDR3 has 17 amino acids. The V gene lost 0 bases and the J gene lost 1 base, with 11 bases spanning the gap. The CDR3 region is CASSLGGAGSGANVLTF. In nucleotides, the CDR3 is TGCGCCAGCAGCTTGGGGGGGGCCGGGTCTGGGGCCAACGTCCTGACTTTC.

The rearrangement joins TRBV6-1 to TRBJ2-4, with 11 bases lining up with TRBD2. This CDR3 has 19 residues. Trimming removed 4 bases from V and 0 bases from J; junction bases left unmatched: 11. Germline V lookup: CDR1 MNHNS, CDR2 SASEGT. Here the CDR3 reads CASSVRLAGGPLAKNIQYF. The CDR3 coding sequence is TGTGCCAGCAGTGTAAGGCTAGCGGGAGGTCCCCTAGCCAAAAACATTCAGTACTTC.

CDR3 bases: TGTGCCAGCAGTTACTGGGGACAGGGGGGGGAGCAGTACTTC. It translates to CASSYWGQGGEQYF. This chain uses TRBV6-6 with TRBJ2-7, with 11 positions matching TRBD1. The V gene end was trimmed by 1 base and the J gene end by 7 bases; junction bases not matched to a gene: 3. The V gene's germline CDR1 is MNHNY and CDR2 SVGAGI (reference sequence). The CDR3 length is 14 residues.

The chain joins TRBV27 to TRBJ2-3; TRBD1 agrees at 9 bases. This CDR3 has 13 amino acids. Germline V gene data show CDR1 as MNHEY and CDR2 as SMNVEV (reference sequence). Trimming removed 2 bases from V and 11 bases from J; junction bases left unmatched: 5. CDR3 DNA sequence: TGTGCCAGCAGTTTAGGGACAGGGACCATGCAGTATTTT. Translating gives CASSLGTGTMQYF.

The V gene is TRBV7-3, the J gene TRBJ2-2; tentative D call: TRBD1 (6 bases). Trimming stripped 5 bases from V and 8 bases from J, with 12 bases between. The CDR3 totals 13 residues. The germline V gene encodes CDR1 SGHTA and CDR2 FQGTGA. The CDR3 nucleotides are TGTGCCAGCAGCACAACAGGGAGTGGGGAGCTGTTTTTT. Protein: CASSTTGSGELFF. Filled out from reference TRBV7-3 and TRBJ2-2, the complete variable domain reads GAGVSQTPSNKVTEKGKYVELRCDPISGHTALYWYRQSLGQGPEFLIYFQGTGAADDSGLPNDRFFAVRPEGSVSTLKIQRTERGDSAVYLCASSTTGSGELFFGEGSRLTVL.

The CDR3 DNA follows: TGTGCCAGCAGTGTCCAACCGGGACAAATGACCGGGGAGCTGTTTTTT. This gives the protein CASSVQPGQMTGELFF. V is TRBV6-1 and J is TRBJ2-2; weak D call: TRBD1 (6 bases). The V gene lost 4 bases and the J gene lost 5 bases, with 17 bases spanning the gap. CDR3 length: 16 amino acids. In germline, CDR1 is MNHNS, CDR2 SASEGT.

V and J are TRBV6-5 and TRBJ2-5, with 7 bases aligning to TRBD2. The tail of the sequence fits TRBJ2-7 better, so the J call may be wrong. The CDR3 spans 14 residues. Germline-derived CDR1 and CDR2 are MNHEY and SVGAGI. The CDR3 protein is CASSSREPSYEQYF. DNA for the CDR3: TGTGCCAGCAGTTCGCGGGAGCCATCCTACGAGCAGTACTTC.

The sample holds one count of this clone. The chain recombines TRBV2 with TRBJ1-5; no reliable D call. This CDR3 contains 13 residues. Germline CDR1 SNHLY, CDR2 FYNNEI. V dropped 4 bases and J dropped 4 bases, with 8 bases sitting between them. CDR3 protein: CASSGGWNQPQHF. CDR3 DNA: TGTGCCAGCAGTGGGGGTTGGAATCAGCCCCAGCATTTT.

The chain has TRBV11-2 and TRBJ2-1, with D perhaps TRBD2 (6 bases). Germline assignment: CDR1 SGHAT and CDR2 FQNNGV. The CDR3 totals 13 residues. V was cut by 1 base and J by 12 bases, with 13 bases left in between. CDR3 DNA sequence: TGTGCCAGCAGCTTAGGGACTACTACTTGGCAGTTCTTC. Protein sequence: CASSLGTTTWQFF.

The rearrangement links TRBV2 to TRBJ1-1; the D is unclear. The CDR3 is 14 amino acids. Germline V gene sequence: CDR1 SNHLY, CDR2 FYNNEI. Between the trimmed V and J ends, which lost 4 bases and 1 base, there was a span of 10 bases. CDR3 sequence (DNA): TGTGCCAGCAGTGTCGTACAATCGAACACTGAAGCTTTCTTT. Encoded protein: CASSVVQSNTEAFF.

The genes are TRBV6-5 and TRBJ2-7; no reliable D call. Deletions cut 6 bases from V and 2 bases from J, with 17 bases between. This CDR3 contains 15 residues. Germline lookup yields CDR1 MNHEY and CDR2 SVGAGI. CDR3: CASRNAGHFTYEQYF. DNA of the CDR3: TGTGCCAGCAGGAACGCCGGGCACTTTACCTACGAGCAGTACTTC.

This sequence joins TRBV27 and TRBJ2-4; 9 bases are shared with TRBD2. The CDR3 covers 20 residues. Germline V gene lookup returns CDR1 MNHEY and CDR2 SMNVEV (reference sequence). Trimming removed 2 bases from V and 0 bases from J; junction bases left unmatched: 14. DNA of the CDR3: TGTGCCAGCAGTTTACCTTCGCGGGAGGGGGGGAATATAGCCAAAAACATTCAGTACTTC. Translated: CASSLPSREGGNIAKNIQYF.

The chain links TRBV6-6 to TRBJ2-2; 8 bases line up with TRBD2. The CDR3 sequence is 15 residues long. CDR1 and CDR2 (germline): MNHNY, SVGAGI (reference sequence). V was clipped by 3 bases and J by 3 bases; unmatched bases: 3. The chain's CDR3 is CASSYGTRYTGELFF. The CDR3 coding sequence is TGTGCCAGCAGTTATGGGACTAGATACACCGGGGAGCTGTTTTTT.

The chain carries TRBV4-1 and TRBJ2-7; 10 positions agree with TRBD2. Losses at the gene ends were 6 bases for V and 1 base for J; bases not matched to a gene: 6. Germline V lookup: CDR1 MGHRA, CDR2 YSYEKL. This CDR3 region has 15 residues. CDR3 loop: CASREWTSGSYEQYF. Written as DNA, the CDR3 is TGCGCCAGCAGGGAGTGGACTAGCGGTTCCTACGAGCAGTACTTC.

V gene TRBV4-2 combines with J gene TRBJ2-2, with 7 positions matching TRBD2. V gave up 0 bases and J gave up 3 bases; unmatched junction bases: 1. The CDR3 is 15 residues long. Germline V gene sequence: CDR1 LGHNA, CDR2 YNFKEQ. The CDR3 reads CASSQDGLDTGELFF. The DNA for the CDR3 is TGTGCCAGCAGCCAAGATGGACTAGACACCGGGGAGCTGTTTTTT.

This CDR3 reads CASSLRGFRTQYF. The CDR3 bases are TGTGCCAGCAGCCTCAGGGGATTTCGGACCCAGTACTTC. V and J are TRBV5-8 and TRBJ2-5, with a tentative D call TRBD1 (6 bases). This CDR3 comprises 13 residues. Germline CDR1 is SGHTS and CDR2 is YDEGEE. Deletions cut 4 bases from V and 7 bases from J, with 14 bases between.